The clone carrying this T cell receptor beta chain was seen only a few times. As yet, its antigen is unknown. Unique molecular identifiers tagged the TCRbeta library. MiXCR was run by TCRdb on the PCR reads, yielding one entry per CDR3 protein. The sample has hundreds of thousands of distinct CDR3 sequences, about a sixth seen once; the top ten hold 43%. The CDR3 has 15 residues. V lost 4 bases to trimming and J lost 6 bases, with 15 bases between them. Per the germline V gene, CDR1 is MNHEY and CDR2 is SVGAGI. This sample is part of a study of T-cell reconstitution after alpha-beta-depleted transplantation in children. Study-level findings and limits: Certain patients had high TCRbeta diversity at day 60, and it came from recipient T cells and thymic progenitors that survived. Reportedly, alpha-beta T cells present about two months post-transplant originated from several hundred expanded clones of graft origin. One year post-transplant, T-cell counts and diversity were largely derived from T cells produced anew.

The chain couples TRBV6-5 to TRBJ2-2, with D maybe TRBD1 (5 bases). The material sequenced was PBMCs, mostly from graft donor cells, taken 360 days after TCRalphabeta/CD19-depleted stem cell transplant. This sequence was found in a male patient between 2 and 15 years old who had a stem cell transplant for acute lymphoblastic leukemia, so the T cells may come from the graft donor. The CDR3 sequence is CASSLDTLPPGELFF. The CDR3 bases are TGTGCCAGCAGTTTGGACACCCTCCCTCCCGGGGAGCTGTTTTTT.